Included here is one T cell receptor beta chain sequence, with context. Its antigen is unknown. Amplification yielded TCR beta CDR3 regions, with RNA transcripts as the source. The study used the HTBI primer set for a first-round RT-PCR of the TCR CDR3. TCRdb independently ran MiXCR on the multiplex PCR reads; one entry per CDR3 protein. The sample has approximately 600,000 distinct CDR3 sequences, around 21% seen once. This sample is part of a study of T cells in Graves' hyperthyroidism and ophthalmopathy. Patients were excluded because of uncontrolled infection, other autoimmune disease, pregnancy or lactation. Orbital computed tomography and thyroid ultrasound, together with serum TRAb and thyroxine and clinical symptoms, were used for diagnoses. Broader study findings: The model forecast ophthalmopathy, anticipating it by a median around 6.5 months before onset. Stable hyperthyroidism was told apart from ophthalmopathy by a model built on 13 V-J features.

Germline V CDR1 and CDR2: SQVTM, ANQGSEA. V lost 0 bases to trimming and J lost 0 bases, with 6 bases between them. CDR3 size: 13 residues. The sequenced material came from blood. This TCR was recovered from a young man with Graves' ophthalmopathy. V usage is TRBV29-1 and J usage is TRBJ2-7; D possibly uses TRBD1 or TRBD2 (5 bases each). The chain's CDR3 is CSVEEGVSYEQYF. The DNA of the CDR3 is TGCAGCGTTGAAGAGGGGGTCTCCTACGAGCAGTACTTC.